This is a list of T cell receptor beta chains from one sample in a study of blood T cell repertoires in COVID-19. TCRdb keeps only in-frame clones here, not all; method: immunoSEQ multiplex PCR. The sample includes under 95,000 clones, 86% of them seen just once. The sequenced material came from peripheral blood. The receptors were sampled from a woman of 80 years or more with acute or convalescent COVID-19. Both conserved end residues are part of each CDR3. Each record gives: J gene, clone size, V gene, D gene, CDR3 DNA, CDR3 protein. The D gene is left open where the match is weak. Rows may omit the clone size; those that give it use once, few, many or a size class.

>TRBJ1-2|-|TRBV7-9|-
TGTGCCAGCAACCCCGCGGTATTCTATGGCTACACCTTC
CASNPAVFYGYTF
>TRBJ1-6|-|TRBV5-1|-
TGCGCCAGCAGCCGAGAGGGAACCTATAATTCACCCCTCCACTTT
CASSREGTYNSPLHF
>TRBJ2-3|once|TRBV10-3|-
TGTGCCATCAGTACCGGGACTCTTGGCACAGATACGCAGTATTTT
CAISTGTLGTDTQYF
>TRBJ2-7|-|TRBV4-2|TRBD1
TGTGCCAGCAGCCAAGATCTTCCGGGACAGGGATCCTACGAGCAGTACTTC
CASSQDLPGQGSYEQYF
>TRBJ2-7|-|TRBV29-1|TRBD1
TGCAGCGCTGGGACAGGATTTTCCTACGAGCAGTACTTC
CSAGTGFSYEQYF
>TRBJ2-7|few|TRBV7-9|-
TGTGCCAGCAGCTTCGACAGCTCCTACGAGCAGTACTTC
CASSFDSSYEQYF
>TRBJ2-3|-|TRBV24-1|-
TGTGCCACCAAGGGGGGGGTGAGCACAGATACGCAGTATTTT
CATKGGVSTDTQYF
>TRBJ1-6|-|TRBV9|-
TGTGCCAGCAGCCCTCGGCAGGAAGGCTATAATTCACCCCTCCACTTT
CASSPRQEGYNSPLHF
>TRBJ1-6|-|TRBV9|-
TGTGCCAGCAGCGTAGAGGCAGGCCGGAATTCACCCCTCCACTTT
CASSVEAGRNSPLHF
>TRBJ1-3|-|TRBV4-1|-
TGCGCCAGCAGCCCACCGGGACTCAGCTCTGGAAACACCATATATTTT
CASSPPGLSSGNTIYF
>TRBJ2-7|-|TRBV9|TRBD1
TGTGCCAGCAGCGTAGATAAGGACAGGGAGACCTACGAGCAGTACTTC
CASSVDKDRETYEQYF
>TRBJ1-2|-|TRBV28|-
TGTGCCAGCAGTTTGTCTCGGCAGAGGGCCTATGGCTACACCTTC
CASSLSRQRAYGYTF
>TRBJ1-1|-|TRBV7-2|TRBD1
TGTGCCAGCAGCCCGAGACAGGGGCGAACTGAAGCTTTCTTT
CASSPRQGRTEAFF
>TRBJ2-7|-|TRBV29-1|-
TGCAGCGTTAAAAGGGGGGGAGACCCCTCCTACGAGCAGTACTTC
CSVKRGGDPSYEQYF
>TRBJ2-7|-|TRBV5-5|TRBD1
TGTGCCAGCAGCTGGACCGGGACAGGGTTCTACGAGCAGTACTTC
CASSWTGTGFYEQYF
>TRBJ1-1|-|TRBV9|-
TGTGCCAGCAGCGTGTTTTCGGCAGGGGAGGGTGAAGCTTTCTTT
CASSVFSAGEGEAFF
>TRBJ2-5|-|TRBV24-1|TRBD2
TGTGCCACCAGTGATCGGACTAGACAAGAGACCCAGTACTTC
CATSDRTRQETQYF
>TRBJ2-2|once|TRBV5-1|TRBD1
TGCGCCAGCAGCCCGGGACAGGGGAGGTCCGGGGAGCTGTTTTTT
CASSPGQGRSGELFF
>TRBJ2-2|-|TRBV3-1/TRBV3-2|TRBD1
TGTGCCAGCAGCCAAGGGACAGGGTGGACCGGGGAGCTGTTTTTT
CASSQGTGWTGELFF
>TRBJ2-7|-|TRBV7-6|TRBD1
TGTGCCAGCAGCCCCACGACAGGACAGGGAAACTACGAGCAGTACTTC
CASSPTTGQGNYEQYF
>TRBJ1-1|-|TRBV19|-
TGTGCCAGTAGTATCGTAGTAGGGAGCACTGAAGCTTTCTTT
CASSIVVGSTEAFF
>TRBJ2-1|-|TRBV18|TRBD2
TGTGCCAGCTCACCTTTTAGCGGGGGCTCCTACAATGAGCAGTTCTTC
CASSPFSGGSYNEQFF
>TRBJ1-3|-|TRBV18|-
TGTGCCAGCTCAGCAACGACAGTGGGAAGCACCATATATTTT
CASSATTVGSTIYF
>TRBJ1-6|-|TRBV2|TRBD1
TGTGCCAGCACCATCGGGACAGGGGAGAAGTCCTATAATTCACCCCTCCACTTT
CASTIGTGEKSYNSPLHF
>TRBJ2-1|-|TRBV19|TRBD2
TGTGCCAGTAGTATGAGCGGGGGAAACAATGAGCAGTTCTTC
CASSMSGGNNEQFF
>TRBJ2-7|-|TRBV2|TRBD1
TGTGCCAGCAGTGCCGAATTGGCGACAGGGGGCTACGAGCAGTACTTC
CASSAELATGGYEQYF
>TRBJ1-4|-|TRBV6-5|-
TGTGCCAGCAGCCACAGGGCCCCTAATGAAAAACTGTTTTTT
CASSHRAPNEKLFF
>TRBJ1-1|-|TRBV10-3|-
TGTGCCATCAGTGAGTCAAAATGGAGTGAAGCTTTCTTT
CAISESKWSEAFF
>TRBJ2-1|-|TRBV7-6|-
TGTGCCAGCAGCTTAGCGCGGGGGCGAGTGGATGAGCAGTTCTTC
CASSLARGRVDEQFF
>TRBJ2-3|once|TRBV19|TRBD2
TGTGCCAGTAGTGATACCGGGGGGGACACAGATACGCAGTATTTT
CASSDTGGDTDTQYF
>TRBJ1-1|-|TRBV2|-
TGTGCCAGCAGTGCTTTACGACAGCCGAACACTGAAGCTTTCTTT
CASSALRQPNTEAFF
>TRBJ1-2|-|TRBV21-1|-
TGTGCCAGCAGCAAAGGAAGGCAGGTATACGGCTACACCTTC
CASSKGRQVYGYTF
>TRBJ2-1|few|TRBV3-1/TRBV3-2|TRBD2
TGTGCCAGCAGCAAAAGGGGTAGCGGGGGTGAGCAGTTCTTC
CASSKRGSGGEQFF
>TRBJ2-7|-|TRBV5-1|TRBD1
TGCGCCAGCAGCTTGCTCCCGACGGCAGGGGGTTCCTACGAGCAGTACTTC
CASSLLPTAGGSYEQYF
>TRBJ2-2|once|TRBV2|-
TGTGCCAGCAGTGTTCACAGCTCGAACACCGGGGAGCTGTTTTTT
CASSVHSSNTGELFF
>TRBJ2-7|-|TRBV5-1|TRBD2
TGCGCCAGCAGCTTGCTCGGGGATAGCGGGGGCTACGAGCAGTACTTC
CASSLLGDSGGYEQYF
>TRBJ1-2|-|TRBV6-5|TRBD1
TGTGCCAGCAGTACCGGGACAGGGGGCAACTATGGCTACACCTTC
CASSTGTGGNYGYTF
>TRBJ1-1|-|TRBV9|-
TGTGCCAGCAGCGCTTTCCAGGGAGAAGCTTTCTTT
CASSAFQGEAFF
>TRBJ2-7|-|TRBV5-1|TRBD1
TGCGCCAGCAGTCCGCCGGACAGGGGGCTGTACGAGCAGTACTTC
CASSPPDRGLYEQYF
>TRBJ2-1|-|TRBV5-1|-
TGCGCCAGCAGCATAATCTCGGATGAGCAGTTCTTC
CASSIISDEQFF
>TRBJ1-3|-|TRBV7-6|-
TGTGCCAGCAGCCCTGGACAGTACCCCTCTGGAAACACCATATATTTT
CASSPGQYPSGNTIYF
>TRBJ2-7|-|TRBV7-8|-
TGTGCCAGCAGTCGGGAGAGCTCCTACGAGCAGTACTTC
CASSRESSYEQYF